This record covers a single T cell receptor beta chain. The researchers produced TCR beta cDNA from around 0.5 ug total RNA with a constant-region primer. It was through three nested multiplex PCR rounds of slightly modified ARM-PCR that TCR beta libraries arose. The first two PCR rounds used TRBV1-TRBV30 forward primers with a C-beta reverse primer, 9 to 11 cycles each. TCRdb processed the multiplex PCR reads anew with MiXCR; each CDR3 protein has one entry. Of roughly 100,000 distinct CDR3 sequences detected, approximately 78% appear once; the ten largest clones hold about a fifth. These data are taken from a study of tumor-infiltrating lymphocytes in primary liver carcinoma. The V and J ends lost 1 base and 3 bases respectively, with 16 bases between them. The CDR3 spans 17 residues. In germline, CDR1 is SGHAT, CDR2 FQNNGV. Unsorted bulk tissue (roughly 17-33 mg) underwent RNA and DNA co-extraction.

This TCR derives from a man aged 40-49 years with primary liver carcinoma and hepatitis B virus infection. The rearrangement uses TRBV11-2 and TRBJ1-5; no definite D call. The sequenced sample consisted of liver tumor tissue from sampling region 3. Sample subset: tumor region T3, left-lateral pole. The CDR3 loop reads CASSLVRVIGNNQPQHF. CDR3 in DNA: TGTGCCAGCAGCTTAGTAAGGGTAATAGGGAACAATCAGCCCCAGCATTTT.